This TCR beta chain was obtained from a study of blood T cell repertoires in COVID-19. CDR1 and CDR2 from the germline V gene are SGHTS and YDEGEE. The CDR3 spans 14 residues. After removal of 6 bases from V and 4 bases from J, the junction contained 7 bases not matched to a gene. Method: immunoSEQ multiplex PCR; TCRdb's copy keeps in-frame clones and lacks some. The data show some 140,000 clones, approximately 81% seen once. This clone has just a few counts. Clinical histories supplied by participants themselves formed the basis of cohort assignment. The sequence derives from a man aged 35 to 55 with acute COVID-19. This chain uses TRBV5-8 with TRBJ2-4; TRBD1 agrees at 7 bases. Sequenced material: PBMCs or T cells enriched from blood (not recorded which). The CDR3 spells CASNQGDSKNIQYF. The DNA of the CDR3 is TGTGCCAGCAATCAGGGGGATTCTAAAAACATTCAGTACTTC.